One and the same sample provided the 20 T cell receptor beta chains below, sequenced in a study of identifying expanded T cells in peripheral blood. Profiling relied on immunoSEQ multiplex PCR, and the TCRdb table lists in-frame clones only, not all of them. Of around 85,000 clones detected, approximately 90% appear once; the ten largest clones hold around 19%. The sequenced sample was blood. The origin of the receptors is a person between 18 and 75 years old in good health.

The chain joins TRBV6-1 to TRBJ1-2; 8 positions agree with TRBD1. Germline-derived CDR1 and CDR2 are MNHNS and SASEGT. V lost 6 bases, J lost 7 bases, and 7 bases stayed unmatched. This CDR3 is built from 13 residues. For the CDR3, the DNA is TGTGCCAGCAGGGGAGACAGGGGTACTGGCTACACCTTC. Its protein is CASRGDRGTGYTF.

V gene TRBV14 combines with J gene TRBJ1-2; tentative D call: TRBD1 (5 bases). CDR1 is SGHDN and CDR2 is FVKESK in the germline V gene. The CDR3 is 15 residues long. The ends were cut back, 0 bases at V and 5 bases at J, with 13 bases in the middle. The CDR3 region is CASSQDPGMEYGYTF. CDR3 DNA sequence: TGTGCCAGCAGCCAAGACCCAGGGATGGAGTATGGCTACACCTTC.

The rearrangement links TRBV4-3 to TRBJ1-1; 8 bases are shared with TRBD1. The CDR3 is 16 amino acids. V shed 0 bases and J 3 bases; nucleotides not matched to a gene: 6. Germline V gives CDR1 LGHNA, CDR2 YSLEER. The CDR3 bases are TGCGCCAGCAGCCAAGAACGTGGACAGGGTGACACTGAAGCTTTCTTT. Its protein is CASSQERGQGDTEAFF.

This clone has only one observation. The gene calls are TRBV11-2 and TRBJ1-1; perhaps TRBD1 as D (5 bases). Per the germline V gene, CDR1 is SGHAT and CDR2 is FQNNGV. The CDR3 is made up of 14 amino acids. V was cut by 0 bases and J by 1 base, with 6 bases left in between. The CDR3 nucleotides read TGTGCCAGCAGCTTAGATGGGGGGAACACTGAAGCTTTCTTT. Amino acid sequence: CASSLDGGNTEAFF.

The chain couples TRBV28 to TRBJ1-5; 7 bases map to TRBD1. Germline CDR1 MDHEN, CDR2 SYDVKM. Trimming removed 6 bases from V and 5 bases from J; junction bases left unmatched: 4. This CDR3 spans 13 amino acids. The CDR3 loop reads CASRPGGDQPQHF. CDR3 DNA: TGTGCCAGCAGACCAGGGGGGGATCAGCCCCAGCATTTT.

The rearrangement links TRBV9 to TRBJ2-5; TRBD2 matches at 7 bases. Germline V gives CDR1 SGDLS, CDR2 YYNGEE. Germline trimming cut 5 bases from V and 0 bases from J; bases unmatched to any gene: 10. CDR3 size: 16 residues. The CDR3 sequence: CASRYLEAGYQETQYF. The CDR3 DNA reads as TGTGCCAGCAGGTACCTCGAAGCGGGGTACCAAGAGACCCAGTACTTC.

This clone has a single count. The CDR3 region is CASSTGGRAFF. DNA for the CDR3: TGTGCCAGCAGTACAGGGGGCCGCGCTTTCTTT. The V gene is TRBV7-2, the J gene TRBJ1-1; 9 nucleotides align to TRBD1. With V trimmed by 6 bases and J by 11 bases, 4 bases remained unmatched. Germline V gives CDR1 SGHTA, CDR2 FQGNSA. The CDR3 covers 11 residues.

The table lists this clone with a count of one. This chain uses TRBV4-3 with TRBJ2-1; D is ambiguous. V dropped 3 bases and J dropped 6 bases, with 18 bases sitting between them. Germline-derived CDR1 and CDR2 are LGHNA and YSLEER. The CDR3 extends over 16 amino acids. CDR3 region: CASSQGPFGRTNEQFF. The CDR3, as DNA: TGCGCCAGCAGCCAGGGCCCCTTTGGGCGGACCAATGAGCAGTTCTTC.

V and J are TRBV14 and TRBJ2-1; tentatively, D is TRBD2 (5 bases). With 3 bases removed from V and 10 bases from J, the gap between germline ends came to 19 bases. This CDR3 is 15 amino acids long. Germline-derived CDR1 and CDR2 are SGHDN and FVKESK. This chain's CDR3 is CASSHDYRPGGEQFF. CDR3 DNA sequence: TGTGCCAGCAGCCACGACTACCGACCCGGTGGGGAGCAGTTCTTC.

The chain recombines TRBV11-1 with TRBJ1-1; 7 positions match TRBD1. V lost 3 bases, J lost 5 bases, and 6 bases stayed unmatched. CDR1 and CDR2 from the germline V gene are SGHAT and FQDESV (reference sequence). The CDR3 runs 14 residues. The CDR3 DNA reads TGTGCCAGCAGCTTGGAGGGGGCATTAACTGAAGCTTTCTTT. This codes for CASSLEGALTEAFF.

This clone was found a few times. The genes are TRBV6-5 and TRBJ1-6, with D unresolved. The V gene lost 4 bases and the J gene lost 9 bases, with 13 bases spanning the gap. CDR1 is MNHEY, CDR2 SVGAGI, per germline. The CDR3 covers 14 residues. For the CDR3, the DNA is TGTGCCAGCAGTTCCCCCTCAGTACGTTCACCCCTCCACTTT. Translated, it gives CASSSPSVRSPLHF.

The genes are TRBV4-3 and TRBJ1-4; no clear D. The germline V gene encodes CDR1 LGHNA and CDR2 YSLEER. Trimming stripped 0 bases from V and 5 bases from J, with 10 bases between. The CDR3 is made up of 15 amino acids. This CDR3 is CASSQDVGYNEKLFF. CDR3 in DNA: TGCGCCAGCAGCCAAGATGTGGGGTACAATGAAAAACTGTTTTTT.

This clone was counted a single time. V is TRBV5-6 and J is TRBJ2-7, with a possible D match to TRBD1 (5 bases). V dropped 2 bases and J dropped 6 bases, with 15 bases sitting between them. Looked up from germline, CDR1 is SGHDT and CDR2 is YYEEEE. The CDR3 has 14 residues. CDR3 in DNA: TGTGCCAGCAGCTTTGGCCAGGGTTGGGGCGAGCAGTACTTC. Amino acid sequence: CASSFGQGWGEQYF. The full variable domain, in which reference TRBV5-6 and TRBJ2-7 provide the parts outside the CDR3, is DAGVTQSPTHLIKTRGQQVTLRCSPKSGHDTVSWYQQALGQGPQFIFQYYEEEERQRGNFPDRFSGHQFPNYSSELNVNALLLGDSALYLCASSFGQGWGEQYFGPGTRLTVT.

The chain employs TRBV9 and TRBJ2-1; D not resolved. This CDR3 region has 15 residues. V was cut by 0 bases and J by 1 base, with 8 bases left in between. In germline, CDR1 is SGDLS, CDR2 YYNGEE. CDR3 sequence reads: CASSVADLSYNEQFF. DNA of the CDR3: TGTGCCAGCAGCGTAGCGGATCTTTCCTACAATGAGCAGTTCTTC.

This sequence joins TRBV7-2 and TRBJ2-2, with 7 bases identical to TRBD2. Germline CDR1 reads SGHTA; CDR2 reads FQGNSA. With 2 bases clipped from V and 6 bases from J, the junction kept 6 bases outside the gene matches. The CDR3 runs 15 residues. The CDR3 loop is CASSLREVLAGELFF. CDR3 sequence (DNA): TGTGCCAGCAGCTTACGGGAGGTATTGGCCGGGGAGCTGTTTTTT.

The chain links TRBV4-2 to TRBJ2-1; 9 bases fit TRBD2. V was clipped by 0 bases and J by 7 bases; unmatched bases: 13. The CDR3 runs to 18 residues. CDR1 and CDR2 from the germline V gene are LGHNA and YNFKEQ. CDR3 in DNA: TGTGCCAGCAGCCAAGATCGTTTGGGCGGGGGGGCCAGGAATGAGCAGTTCTTC. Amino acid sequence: CASSQDRLGGGARNEQFF.

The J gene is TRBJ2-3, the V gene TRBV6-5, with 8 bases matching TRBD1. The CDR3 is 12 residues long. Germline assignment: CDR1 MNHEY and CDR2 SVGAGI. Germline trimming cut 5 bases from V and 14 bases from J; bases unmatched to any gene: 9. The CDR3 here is CASSPSRDRRYF. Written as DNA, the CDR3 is TGTGCCAGCAGTCCCTCCCGGGACAGGAGGTATTTT.

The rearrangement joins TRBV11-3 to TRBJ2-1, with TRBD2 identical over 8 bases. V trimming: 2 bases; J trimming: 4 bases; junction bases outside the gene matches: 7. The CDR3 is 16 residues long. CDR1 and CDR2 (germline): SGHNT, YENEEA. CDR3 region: CASSLSRTSRYNEQFF. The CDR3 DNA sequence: TGTGCCAGCAGCTTATCCCGGACTAGCCGATACAATGAGCAGTTCTTC.

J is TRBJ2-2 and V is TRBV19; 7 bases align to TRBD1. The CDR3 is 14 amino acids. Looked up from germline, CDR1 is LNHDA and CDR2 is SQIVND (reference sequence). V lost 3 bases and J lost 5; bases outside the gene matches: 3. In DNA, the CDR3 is TGTGCCAGTAGTATCCAGGGGGTGACCGGGGAGCTGTTTTTT. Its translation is CASSIQGVTGELFF. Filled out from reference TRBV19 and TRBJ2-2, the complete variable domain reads DGGITQSPKYLFRKEGQNVTLSCEQNLNHDAMYWYRQDPGQGLRLIYYSQIVNDFQKGDIAEGYSVSREKKESFPLTVTSAQKNPTAFYLCASSIQGVTGELFFGEGSRLTVL.

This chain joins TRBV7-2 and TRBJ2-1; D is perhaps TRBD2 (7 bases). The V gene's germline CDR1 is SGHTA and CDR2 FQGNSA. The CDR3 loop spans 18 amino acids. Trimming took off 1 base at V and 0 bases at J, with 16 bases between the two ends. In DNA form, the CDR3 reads TGTGCCAGCAGCTTAGGTTTGGCGGGGGCCAGCTCCTACAATGAGCAGTTCTTC. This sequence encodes CASSLGLAGASSYNEQFF.